This T cell receptor (beta chain) appears in the sequencing data of a study of tumor-infiltrating lymphocytes in localized non-small cell lung cancer. The study, taken as a whole, reports: Only some patients had TCR sequencing, depending on available tissue.

The germline V and J ends were trimmed by 2 bases and 5 bases, with 17 bases remaining between them. Germline CDR1 reads SEHNR; CDR2 reads FQNEAQ (reference sequence). CDR3 length: 16 residues. Data came from immunoSEQ multiplex PCR; TCRdb stores just in-frame clones and leaves some out. The data contain about 8,900 clones, almost 70% of them singletons. This clone was detected only a few times. The antigen is undetermined. The chain is built from TRBV7-9 and TRBJ2-3; D possibly corresponds to TRBD2 (5 bases). The sample was uninvolved lung tissue not adjacent to the tumor. This sequence was found in a human donor with non-small cell lung cancer. The CDR3 DNA reads TGTGCCAGCAGCTTAAGTACTGGTAGGGAGATAGATACGCAGTATTTT. This translates into CASSLSTGREIDTQYF.